A single T cell receptor (beta chain) is shown here with its context. No antigen is known for it. The data belong to a study of blood T cells in healthy people across ages. Looking at the study overall: The template switching approach captured approximately one barcoded beta molecule for every two T cells.

General study results and limits: There was no known CMV status for donors, so expanded clonotype changes were possibly confounded.

Germline V gene sequence: CDR1 MNHNS, CDR2 SASEGT. The CDR3 extends over 13 amino acids. V dropped 5 bases and J dropped 7 bases, with 12 bases sitting between them. Researchers isolated at least 7 million PBMCs per sample. The second PCR ran roughly 6 to 11 cycles with a sample-barcoded 5' primer and J-beta primers. The template-switch adaptor was a 5' adaptor with 12 random nucleotides. It tagged each cDNA molecule. TCRdb passed the 5' RACE reads through MiXCR, listing each CDR3 protein once. This table has some 730,000 distinct CDR3 sequences, about a fifth appearing once. V and J are TRBV6-1 and TRBJ1-5; D gene ambiguous. Sequencing was carried out using blood. The sequence was collected from a man between 65 and 85 years old in good health. CDR3 in amino acids: CASSQETRQPQHF. The DNA for the CDR3 is TGTGCCAGCAGTCAAGAGACCCGGCAGCCCCAGCATTTT.